By share of the sample, the clone carrying this T cell receptor beta chain is medium-sized. The data were obtained in a study of low-dose radiotherapy and immunotherapy resistance in tumors. Looking at the study overall: Every two weeks patients got nivolumab 240 mg flat dose, plus ipilimumab 1 mg/kg every six weeks, intravenously. Patients were on oral aspirin 300 mg taken daily for four cycles from cycle 1 day 1.

Gene-specific TRAV and TRBV primers were used for first-strand cDNA, covering alpha and beta chains. TCR amplification used 15 to 20 PCR cycles, a constant-region primer and a V-primer adapter. TCRdb processed the reads anew with MiXCR; each CDR3 protein has one entry. The sample lists roughly 30,000 distinct CDR3 sequences; around 54% were seen once. The CDR3 runs 14 residues. CDR1 and CDR2 from the germline V gene are MRHNA and SNTAGT. With 3 bases removed from V and 0 bases from J, the gap between germline ends came to 6 bases. Time point in this sample: after trial treatment. Treatment specified: LDRT plus nivolumab, ipilimumab, low-dose cyclophosphamide and aspirin (RACIN trial). The therapy administered to donors comprised nivolumab, ipilimumab, aspirin, low-dose cyclophosphamide and low-dose radiotherapy. Patients deemed eligible presented with advanced solid tumors lacking tumor-infiltrating lymphocytes.

The clonotype originates from a male donor with gallbladder cancer. The material sequenced was PBMCs, taken after low-dose radiotherapy plus immunotherapy. This sequence joins TRBV6-4 and TRBJ2-1; D is perhaps TRBD2 (6 bases). The CDR3 here is CASSETSSYNEQFF. Written as DNA, the CDR3 is TGTGCCAGCAGTGAGACTAGCTCCTACAATGAGCAGTTCTTC.